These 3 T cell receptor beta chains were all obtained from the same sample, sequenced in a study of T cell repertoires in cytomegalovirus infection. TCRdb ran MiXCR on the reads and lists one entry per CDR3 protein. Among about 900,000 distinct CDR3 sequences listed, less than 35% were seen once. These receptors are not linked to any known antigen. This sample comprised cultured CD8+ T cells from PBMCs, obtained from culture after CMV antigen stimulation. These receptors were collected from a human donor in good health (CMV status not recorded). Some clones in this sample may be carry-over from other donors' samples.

The CDR3 region has the DNA TGTGCCAGCAGCATTCAAACGGGCCCGAACACTGAAGCTTTCTTT. It codes for CASSIQTGPNTEAFF. The chain employs TRBV9 and TRBJ1-1; D ambiguous. This CDR3 region has 15 residues. Germline CDR1 SGDLS, CDR2 YYNGEE. V lost 4 bases and J lost 1, with 14 bases in between.

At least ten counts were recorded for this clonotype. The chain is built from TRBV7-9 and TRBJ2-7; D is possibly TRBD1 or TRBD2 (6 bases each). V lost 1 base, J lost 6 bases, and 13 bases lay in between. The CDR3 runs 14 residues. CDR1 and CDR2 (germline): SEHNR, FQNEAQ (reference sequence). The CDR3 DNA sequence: TGTGCCAGCAGCTTAGTTGGGGGGCTGGGCGAGCAGTACTTC. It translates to CASSLVGGLGEQYF. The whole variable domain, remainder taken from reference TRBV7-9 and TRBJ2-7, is DTGVSQNPRHKITKRGQNVTFRCDPISEHNRLYWYRQTLGQGPEFLTYFQNEAQLEKSRLLSDRFSAERPKGSFSTLEIQRTEQGDSAMYLCASSLVGGLGEQYFGPGTRLTVT.

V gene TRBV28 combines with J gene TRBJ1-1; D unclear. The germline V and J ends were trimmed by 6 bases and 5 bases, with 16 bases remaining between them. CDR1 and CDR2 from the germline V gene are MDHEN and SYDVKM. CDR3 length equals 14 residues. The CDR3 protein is CASSGRQVGTEAFF. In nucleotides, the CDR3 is TGTGCCAGCAGCGGTCGTCAAGTTGGGACTGAAGCTTTCTTT. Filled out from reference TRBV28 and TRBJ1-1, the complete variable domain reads DVKVTQSSRYLVKRTGEKVFLECVQDMDHENMFWYRQDPGLGLRLIYFSYDVKMKEKGDIPEGYSVSREKKERFSLILESASTNQTSMYLCASSGRQVGTEAFFGQGTRLTVV.